Shown below are 5 T cell receptor beta chains from a single sample sequenced in a study of T-cell memory formation after mild COVID-19. TCRdb reprocessed the 5' RACE reads with MiXCR, giving one entry per CDR3 protein. The table includes about 430,000 distinct CDR3 sequences, roughly 18% detected once. Material for sequencing was PBMCs or a T cell subset sorted from them (not recorded which). The source of these receptors is a man younger than 35 who had mild COVID-19 (a few samples of this study predate the infection). Cell type and time point are not known.

This rearrangement joins TRBV5-1 to TRBJ2-7; D gene unclear. The V gene's germline CDR1 is SGHRS and CDR2 YFSETQ. V lost 4 bases and J lost 0, with 23 bases in between. CDR3 length: 18 amino acids. The DNA for the CDR3 is TGCGCCAGCAGCCTTCCCTCCCGAGGAGTCTCTAGCTCCTACGAGCAGTACGTC. Residues: CASSLPSRGVSSSYEQYV.

This clonotype appeared a few times. The V gene is TRBV5-1, the J gene TRBJ2-5, with TRBD2 as a possible D gene (5 bases). This CDR3 is built from 14 residues. The V end lost 4 bases, the J end lost 5 bases, and 15 bases lay between the germline ends. Germline V CDR1 and CDR2: SGHRS, YFSETQ. DNA of the CDR3: TGCGCCAGCAGCCCCTACCCGTCGGGGGAGACCCAGTACTTC. Translation: CASSPYPSGETQYF.

This chain links TRBV7-8 with TRBJ2-3; 10 positions agree with TRBD2. Germline V lookup: CDR1 SGHVS, CDR2 FQNEAQ. V shed 4 bases, J shed 2 bases, and the junction held 15 bases outside the gene matches. The CDR3 has 19 amino acids. CDR3 residues: CASSSTYHSGGTLTDTQYF. The CDR3 DNA reads as TGTGCCAGCAGCTCCACCTACCATAGCGGGGGGACTCTCACAGATACGCAGTATTTT.

As DNA, the CDR3 is TGCAGCGTTGGGGACCGGGAAGCTTTCTTT. Translated: CSVGDREAFF. The chain joins TRBV29-1 to TRBJ1-1; D possibly corresponds to TRBD1 (5 bases). The CDR3 is made up of 10 amino acids. The V gene's germline CDR1 is SQVTM and CDR2 ANQGSEA. The V gene lost 4 bases and the J gene lost 8 bases, with 8 bases spanning the gap. The whole variable domain, filled in from reference TRBV29-1 and TRBJ1-1, reads SAVISQKPSRDICQRGTSLTIQCQVDSQVTMMFWYRQQPGQSLTLIATANQGSEATYESGFVIDKFPISRPNLTFSTLTVSNMSPEDSSIYLCSVGDREAFFGQGTRLTVV.

The table lists this clonotype with a few counts. The chain is built from TRBV11-2 and TRBJ2-3; TRBD1 is a possible D gene (6 bases). This CDR3 has 14 amino acids. Trimming took 6 bases from V and 4 from J, leaving 14 bases between them. The germline gives CDR1 SGHAT, CDR2 FQNNGV. In DNA form, the CDR3 reads TGTGCCAGCAGTTACTCACCAGGGGCAGATACGCAGTATTTT. This encodes CASSYSPGADTQYF.